Shown below are 20 T cell receptor beta chains from a single sample sequenced in a study of OX40 agonist ivuxolimab in advanced cancers. The data were produced by immunoSEQ multiplex PCR, yet TCRdb's version contains in-frame clones alone and is incomplete. The sample gives about 76,000 clones, around four fifths of which show up once; around 2% is in the top ten. The sample was CD4+ or CD8+ T cells sorted from blood, taken in a trial of the OX40 agonist ivuxolimab. The receptors were gathered from an adult with an advanced solid tumor such as melanoma, head and neck, liver or kidney cancer.

The chain combines TRBV7-9 with TRBJ2-4; 7 positions agree with TRBD2. This CDR3 is 12 amino acids long. The V segment lost 4 bases and the J segment 6 bases; nucleotides outside the gene matches: 0. Germline-derived CDR1 and CDR2 are SEHNR and FQNEAQ (reference sequence). CDR3 region: CASSWGGNIQYF. CDR3 sequence (DNA): TGTGCCAGCAGCTGGGGGGGAAACATTCAGTACTTC. The whole variable domain, filled in from reference TRBV7-9 and TRBJ2-4, reads DTGVSQNPRHKITKRGQNVTFRCDPISEHNRLYWYRQTLGQGPEFLTYFQNEAQLEKSRLLSDRFSAERPKGSFSTLEIQRTEQGDSAMYLCASSWGGNIQYFGAGTRLSVL.

This clone has only one observation. The chain has TRBV29-1 and TRBJ2-7, with 9 bases identical to TRBD1. Trimming at V came to 4 bases and at J to 6 bases, leaving 7 bases not matched to a gene. CDR1 is SQVTM and CDR2 is ANQGSEA in the germline V gene. CDR3 length: 13 amino acids. The CDR3 protein is CSVVGTGFLEQYF. The CDR3 bases are TGCAGCGTTGTAGGGACAGGGTTTCTCGAGCAGTACTTC.

This chain uses TRBV25-1 with TRBJ2-1, with D possibly being TRBD2 (6 bases). The CDR3 length is 14 residues. V lost 5 bases to trimming and J lost 6 bases, with 14 bases between them. Germline values: CDR1 MGHDK, CDR2 SYGVNS. This CDR3 is CASSSRLVGNEQFF. CDR3 sequence (DNA): TGTGCCAGCAGTTCCCGACTAGTAGGCAATGAGCAGTTCTTC.

This sequence joins TRBV7-2 and TRBJ2-6, with D possibly TRBD2 on 7 matching bases. This CDR3 has 16 amino acids. Looked up from germline, CDR1 is SGHTA and CDR2 is FQGNSA. V lost 4 bases and J lost 2, with 12 bases in between. The DNA of the CDR3 is TGTGCCAGCAGCTCCAGAGGGGGGGCTGGGGCCAACGTCCTGACTTTC. Translating it yields CASSSRGGAGANVLTF.

CDR3 sequence reads: CASSRDISYEQYF. CDR3 nucleotides: TGTGCCAGCAGCCGGGACATCTCCTACGAGCAGTACTTC. The chain combines TRBV11-2 with TRBJ2-7; D may be TRBD1 (6 bases). V was shortened by 5 bases and J by 0 bases, with 8 bases between the two germline ends. Germline V CDR1 and CDR2: SGHAT, FQNNGV. The CDR3 runs to 13 residues.

The chain employs TRBV19 and TRBJ1-3; D uncertain. The CDR3 extends over 15 amino acids. Germline loops: CDR1 LNHDA, CDR2 SQIVND (reference sequence). Trimming removed 6 bases at V and 0 bases at J, with 12 bases between. The CDR3 DNA reads as TGTGCCAGTAGGCCTGACTCGAGCTCTGGAAACACCATATATTTT. Translated, it gives CASRPDSSSGNTIYF.

This rearrangement joins TRBV5-1 to TRBJ2-7, with a tentative D call TRBD2 (6 bases). The germline V gene encodes CDR1 SGHRS and CDR2 YFSETQ. There are 13 residues in the CDR3. The germline V and J ends were trimmed by 4 bases and 2 bases, with 10 bases remaining between them. CDR3 coding DNA: TGCGCCAGCAGCCTTCGGGAGACCTACGAGCAGTACTTC. Translating it yields CASSLRETYEQYF.

This clone was seen a handful of times. This chain joins TRBV11-2 and TRBJ1-3, with 10 bases matching TRBD1. J lost 8 bases, V lost 4 bases, and 8 bases had no gene match. The CDR3 has 15 amino acids. The germline gives CDR1 SGHAT, CDR2 FQNNGV. The CDR3 coding sequence is TGTGCCAGCAGCTCCCAAGGACAGGGGGGAGACACCATATATTTT. This gives the protein CASSSQGQGGDTIYF.

The chain is built from TRBV28 and TRBJ2-1, with 12 bases identical to TRBD2. Losses at the gene ends were 6 bases for V and 4 bases for J; bases not matched to a gene: 13. The CDR3 sequence is 18 residues long. In germline, CDR1 is MDHEN, CDR2 SYDVKM. The CDR3 nucleotides are TGTGCCAGCAGCCCCGGTCCCCTAGCGGGAGGGAGGTACAATGAGCAGTTCTTC. Protein product: CASSPGPLAGGRYNEQFF. The variable domain in full, with the rest retrieved from reference TRBV28 and TRBJ2-1, is DVKVTQSSRYLVKRTGEKVFLECVQDMDHENMFWYRQDPGLGLRLIYFSYDVKMKEKGDIPEGYSVSREKKERFSLILESASTNQTSMYLCASSPGPLAGGRYNEQFFGPGTRLTVL.

The chain is built from TRBV6-5 and TRBJ2-2, with 8 nucleotides matching TRBD1. Per the germline V gene, CDR1 is MNHEY and CDR2 is SVGAGI. The CDR3 is made up of 14 amino acids. V trimming: 5 bases; J trimming: 7 bases; junction bases outside the gene matches: 6. The CDR3 DNA sequence: TGTGCCAGCAGTAGGGGACAGGACAACGGGGAGCTGTTTTTT. It yields the protein CASSRGQDNGELFF.

V is TRBV6-6 and J is TRBJ2-7; 9 bases line up with TRBD1. The CDR3 is 15 amino acids. Per the germline V gene, CDR1 is MNHNY and CDR2 is SVGAGI (reference sequence). The J segment lost 4 bases and the V segment lost 8 bases, leaving 12 bases of the junction unmatched. The CDR3 nucleotides read TGTGCCAGCGGAAGATCGGGACAGGGCCAGTACGAGCAGTACTTC. As protein: CASGRSGQGQYEQYF.

The chain has TRBV7-2 and TRBJ2-1, with TRBD2 identical over 10 bases. This CDR3 contains 16 residues. With 5 bases clipped from V and 4 bases from J, the junction kept 8 bases outside the gene matches. Germline-derived CDR1 and CDR2 are SGHTA and FQGNSA. The CDR3 bases are TGTGCCAGCAGCCCCGGGACTAGCGCCCGATACAATGAGCAGTTCTTC. It yields the protein CASSPGTSARYNEQFF. The complete variable domain, with remaining parts taken from reference TRBV7-2 and TRBJ2-1, reads GAGVSQSPSNKVTEKGKDVELRCDPISGHTALYWYRQSLGQGLEFLIYFQGNSAPDKSGLPSDRFSAERTGGSVSTLTIQRTQQEDSAVYLCASSPGTSARYNEQFFGPGTRLTVL.

This clone was seen a handful of times. The CDR3: CASSSTTPNYGYTF. CDR3 coding DNA: TGTGCCAGTAGTTCCACGACACCTAACTATGGCTACACCTTC. The chain joins TRBV19 to TRBJ1-2, with D unclear. The ends were cut back, 5 bases at V and 0 bases at J, with 10 bases in the middle. The CDR3 totals 14 residues. The germline CDR1 and CDR2 sequences are LNHDA and SQIVND (reference sequence).

V usage is TRBV11-2 and J usage is TRBJ2-1; 8 nucleotides agree with TRBD1. The junction had 5 bases not matched to a gene; V was cut back by 2 bases and J by 5 bases. The germline gives CDR1 SGHAT, CDR2 FQNNGV. The CDR3 has 15 residues. CDR3 in amino acids: CASSLQGAPHNEQFF. DNA of the CDR3: TGTGCCAGCAGCTTACAGGGGGCCCCCCACAATGAGCAGTTCTTC. Complete variable domain (other parts from reference TRBV11-2 and TRBJ2-1): EAGVAQSPRYKIIEKRQSVAFWCNPISGHATLYWYQQILGQGPKLLIQFQNNGVVDDSQLPKDRFSAERLKGVDSTLKIQPAKLEDSAVYLCASSLQGAPHNEQFFGPGTRLTVL.

This chain links TRBV19 with TRBJ1-1, with TRBD1 matching over 7 bases. Germline assignment: CDR1 LNHDA and CDR2 SQIVND (reference sequence). With 3 bases clipped from V and 5 bases from J, the junction kept 9 bases outside the gene matches. CDR3 length equals 15 residues. CDR3 DNA sequence: TGTGCCAGTAGTATCAAGCGGACAGGAAGGACTGAAGCTTTCTTT. This gives the protein CASSIKRTGRTEAFF.

This chain links TRBV6-1 with TRBJ2-5; 10 bases agree with TRBD2. Trimming cost V 4 bases and J 4 bases; bases outside gene matches: 3. The CDR3 length is 14 residues. The germline V gene encodes CDR1 MNHNS and CDR2 SASEGT. The CDR3: CASSVLAGVETQYF. Here the CDR3 DNA reads TGTGCCAGCAGTGTGCTAGCGGGGGTAGAGACCCAGTACTTC.

The chain carries TRBV21-1 and TRBJ2-2; the DNA was not used to check the table's D call, TRBD1. TRBV21-1 is a listed pseudogene. This CDR3 spans 13 amino acids. CDR3 sequence reads: CAIHRAATGELFF. In DNA, the CDR3 is TGTGCCATCCACAGGGCGGCCACCGGGGAGCTGTTTTTT.

The rearrangement links TRBV7-2 to TRBJ2-3; no clear D gene. Trimming took off 2 bases at V and 3 bases at J, with 12 bases between the two ends. The CDR3 contains 15 residues. Germline CDR1 and CDR2: SGHTA and FQGNSA. The chain's CDR3 is CASSLSVLLTDTQYF. Written as DNA, the CDR3 is TGTGCCAGCAGCTTAAGTGTACTGTTAACAGATACGCAGTATTTT.

The gene calls are TRBV27 and TRBJ2-7; the D gene is possibly TRBD1 (6 bases). The CDR3 has 18 amino acids. Germline CDR1 reads MNHEY; CDR2 reads SMNVEV (reference sequence). V dropped 2 bases and J dropped 4 bases, with 24 bases sitting between them. CDR3 region: CASSLRGDTLKGAYEQYF. CDR3 DNA sequence: TGTGCCAGCAGTTTACGAGGGGACACCCTCAAAGGGGCTTACGAGCAGTACTTC.

This chain connects TRBV28 to TRBJ2-1, with 8 bases fitting TRBD2. CDR3 length: 15 amino acids. Germline V CDR1 and CDR2: MDHEN, SYDVKM. After removal of 5 bases from V and 5 bases from J, the junction contained 8 bases not matched to a gene. The CDR3 nucleotides read TGTGCCAGCAGTAAAATAGCGGGGACAAACAATGAGCAGTTCTTC. Its translation: CASSKIAGTNNEQFF.